This T cell receptor (beta chain) was captured in a study of T cells in Graves' hyperthyroidism and ophthalmopathy. Study results and limitations: Blood also showed most of the thyroid clonotypes that were expanded above 0.001.

The CDR3 regions of TCR beta were amplified from RNA transcripts. The TCR CDR3 first-round RT-PCR relied on the HTBI primer set. TCRdb ran MiXCR on the multiplex PCR reads and lists one entry per CDR3 protein. The sample holds approximately 510,000 distinct CDR3 sequences; roughly 45% are singletons and the top ten take roughly 45%. As to this clonotype: Its matching antigen is unknown.

The germline CDR1 and CDR2 sequences are SGHVS and FQNEAQ. The V gene lost 5 bases and the J gene lost 1 base, with 17 bases spanning the gap. There are 16 residues in the CDR3. Patients were excluded because of uncontrolled infection, other autoimmune disease, pregnancy or lactation. Diagnoses were established using clinical symptoms, serum thyroxine and TRAb, thyroid ultrasound and orbital computed tomography. The specimen sequenced was peripheral blood or thyroid tissue (not recorded which). The chain employs TRBV7-8 and TRBJ2-5, with D perhaps TRBD1 (5 bases). The TCR originated in an adult woman with Graves' disease, either hyperthyroidism or ophthalmopathy (not recorded which). For the CDR3, the DNA is TGTGCCAGCAGCCGAGACGGCCGTGGGGCCCAAGAGACCCAGTACTTC. It yields the protein CASSRDGRGAQETQYF. The entire variable domain, with the rest obtained from reference TRBV7-8 and TRBJ2-5, is as follows: GAGVSQSPRYKVAKRGQDVALRCDPISGHVSLFWYQQALGQGPEFLTYFQNEAQLDKSGLPSDRFFAERPEGSVSTLKIQRTQQEDSAVYLCASSRDGRGAQETQYFGPGTRLLVL.